The rows below give T cell receptor beta chains drawn from one sample of a study of tumor-infiltrating lymphocytes in primary liver carcinoma. TCRdb reprocessed the multiplex PCR reads with MiXCR, giving one entry per CDR3 protein. The data hold under 150,000 distinct CDR3 sequences, with 55% to 70% observed a single time. Sample: tumor-adjacent normal liver tissue. These receptors all stem from a woman between 55 and 75 years old with primary liver carcinoma and hepatitis B virus infection. The CDR3 runs from the conserved cysteine through the conserved F or W. D genes are given only for firm matches. A clone size is listed for some rows: how often the clone was seen (once, few, many), or a class if it is expanded.

.	TRBV12-3/TRBV12-4	TRBJ2-1	many	TGTGCCAGCAGTCTCAGGGAACGGGCCTACAATGAGCAGTTCTTC	CASSLRERAYNEQFF
.	TRBV7-9	TRBJ2-5	few	TGTACCAGCAGCGAACGTAATTACCAAGAGACCCAGTACTTC	CTSSERNYQETQYF
TRBD1	TRBV29-1	TRBJ2-7	.	TGCAATGCTATGACAGGGGGCGAATACGAGCAGTATTTC	CNAMTGGEYEQYF
.	TRBV7-9	TRBJ2-1	.	TGTGCCAGCAGCTTAGGCTCGGGGGGCCTCAATGAGCAGCTCTTC	CASSLGSGGLNEQLF
.	TRBV4-1	TRBJ2-1	.	TGCGTCAGCAGCCAGGCCGGGACGGGTTGGATTAGCGGTAGGAGGGATGAGCAGTTCTTC	CVSSQAGTGWISGRRDEQFF
.	TRBV14	TRBJ1-5	once	TGTGCCAGCGACAGGTGGAGGGGGAATCGGCCCCGGCATTTT	CASDRWRGNRPRHF
.	TRBV5-6	TRBJ1-5	.	TGTGCCAGCAGCTTTACGGGGGGGCATAGAAATCAGCCCCTGCATTTT	CASSFTGGHRNQPLHF
TRBD2	TRBV20-1	TRBJ2-1	.	TGCAGTGCTAGATCGGGGCTAGCGGGAATCTTC	CSARSGLAGIF
.	TRBV12-3/TRBV12-4	TRBJ2-7	.	TGTACCAGCAGGCCGCGGGATAGACTCTACGAGCAGTACTTC	CTSRPRDRLYEQYF
.	TRBV6-5	TRBJ2-6	many	TGTGCCAGCAGTCCACAGGTATCTGGGGCCAACGTCCTGACTTTC	CASSPQVSGANVLTF
.	TRBV6-5	TRBJ2-1	once	TGTGCCAGCAGTACATTGGGGGTTTCCTACAATGAGCAGTTCTTC	CASSTLGVSYNEQFF
.	TRBV6-6	TRBJ2-5	once	TGTGCCAGCACCGTACTGGGAAAACAGGAGTCCCAGTACTTC	CASTVLGKQESQYF
.	TRBV6-5	TRBJ1-2	.	TGTACCAGCAGTTACGATGGTACAGGCTATGGTTACACCTTC	CTSSYDGTGYGYTF
TRBD2	TRBV5-4	TRBJ2-1	.	TGTGCCAACAGCCGCGACGGACTCAGCGGGAGGGGCTACAATGAGCAGTTCTTC	CANSRDGLSGRGYNEQFF
.	TRBV11-2	TRBJ2-1	.	TGTTCCAGTAGCTTAGATAGGCCCAACAATGAGCACTTCTTC	CSSSLDRPNNEHFF